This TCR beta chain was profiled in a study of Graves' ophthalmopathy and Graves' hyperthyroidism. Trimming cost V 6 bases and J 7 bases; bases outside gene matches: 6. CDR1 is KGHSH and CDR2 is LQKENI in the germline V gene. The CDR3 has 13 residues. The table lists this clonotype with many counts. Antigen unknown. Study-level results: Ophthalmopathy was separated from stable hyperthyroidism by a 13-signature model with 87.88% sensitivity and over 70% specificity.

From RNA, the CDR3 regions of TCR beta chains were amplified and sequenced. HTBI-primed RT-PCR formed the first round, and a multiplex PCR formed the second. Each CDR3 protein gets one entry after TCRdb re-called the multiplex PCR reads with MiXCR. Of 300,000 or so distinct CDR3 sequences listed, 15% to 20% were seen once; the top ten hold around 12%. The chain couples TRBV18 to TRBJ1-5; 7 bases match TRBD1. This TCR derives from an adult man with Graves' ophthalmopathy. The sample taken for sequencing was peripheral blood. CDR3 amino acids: CASSDREGQPQHF. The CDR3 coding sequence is TGTGCCAGCTCCGACAGGGAGGGACAGCCCCAGCATTTT.